This T cell receptor (beta chain) was recovered during a study of radiotherapy plus CTLA-4 blockade in lung cancer. The CDR3 sequence is 12 residues long. CDR1 is MDHEN, CDR2 SYDVKM, per germline. Study-wide results and caveats: Among blood TCR repertoires after radiotherapy plus ipilimumab, tumor-derived clones expanded.

Sequenced by immunoSEQ multiplex PCR; TCRdb stores in-frame clones only, minus some. This table has about 70,000 clones, around 80% appearing once. Of note for this clone: The antigen remains undetermined.

The sequencing used peripheral blood, collected from a patient treated with radiotherapy plus ipilimumab. This TCR was sampled from a human donor with non-small cell lung cancer who had a complete response to radiotherapy plus ipilimumab. The chain employs TRBV28 and TRBJ2-5; 8 bases are a match to TRBD2. The CDR3: CAVSGTWETQYF. The CDR3 nucleotides are TGTGCGGTTAGCGGGACGTGGGAGACCCAGTACTTC.